The 32 T cell receptor beta chains given below trace back to one sample, sequenced in a study of T cell clonality in common variable immunodeficiency. The data were produced by immunoSEQ multiplex PCR, yet TCRdb's version contains in-frame clones alone and is incomplete. Observed in the sample are tens of thousands of clones, none of them singletons. The source material was peripheral blood mononuclear cells. All receptors derive from a person aged 18-70 years in good health.

Of note for this clone: The read falls 3 residues short of the CDR3 end, and the missing part is taken from the germline J gene. V is TRBV7-8 and J is TRBJ2-1; D not certain. Trimming removed 1 base from V and 6 bases from J, with 4 bases in between. The CDR3 length is 12 residues. Germline CDR1 reads SGHVS; CDR2 reads FQNEAQ. The DNA read from the CDR3 is TGTGCCAGCAGCTTAGACTCCAATGAG. Protein sequence: CASSLDSNE. The full CDR3 reads CASSLDSNEQFF. Using reference TRBV7-8 and TRBJ2-1 for the parts outside the CDR3, the full variable domain is GAGVSQSPRYKVAKRGQDVALRCDPISGHVSLFWYQQALGQGPEFLTYFQNEAQLDKSGLPSDRFFAERPEGSVSTLKIQRTQQEDSAVYLCASSLDSNEQFFGPGTRLTVL.

This clone came up many times. The read stops 3 residues short of the end of the CDR3; the missing end is completed from the germline J gene. The chain couples TRBV6-1 to TRBJ2-1; 7 bases agree with TRBD2. The length of the CDR3 is 17 residues. Germline lookup yields CDR1 MNHNS and CDR2 SASEGT. Trimming at V came to 2 bases and at J to 2 bases, leaving 9 bases not matched to a gene. Incomplete CDR3 DNA: TGTGCCAGCAGTGAAAACGTCGCGGGAGCACCCTACAATGAG. It yields the protein CASSENVAGAPYNE. The full CDR3 protein is CASSENVAGAPYNEQFF.

Sample share makes this clone medium-sized (0.01 to 0.1%). Read sequence stops 3 residues before the CDR3 end, and the germline J gene provides the missing end. The chain employs TRBV6-2 or TRBV6-3 and TRBJ2-3; 7 bases agree with TRBD1. V lost 8 bases, J lost 6 bases, and 5 bases stayed unmatched. Germline V gene lookup returns CDR1 MNHEY and CDR2 SVGEGT. The CDR3 is 12 amino acids. The CDR3 here is CASGKTGDTQYF. Partial CDR3 DNA: TGTGCCAGCGGCAAGACAGGGGATACG.

This clone has at least ten counts. The read terminates 3 residues before the CDR3 end, so the remaining end is supplied by the germline J gene. J is TRBJ2-7 and V is TRBV19, with TRBD1 matching over 10 bases. The CDR3 extends over 15 amino acids. Per the germline V gene, CDR1 is LNHDA and CDR2 is SQIVND (reference sequence). J was trimmed by 5 bases and V by 5 bases; bases with no gene match: 9. CDR3 DNA, as far as it was read: TGTGCCAGTAGTCGAGGACAGGGGGGTATCGACGAG. Its protein is CASSRGQGGIDE. The whole CDR3 is CASSRGQGGIDEQYF.

This clone was detected a few times. One end of the junction fails to match germline, which may point to a read error. The CDR3 end lies 3 residues beyond the end of the read and is filled in from the germline J gene. The same CDR3 can be traced to other DNA sequences in this sample. The J gene is TRBJ1-3, the V gene TRBV18, with TRBD1 as a possible D gene (6 bases). Looked up from germline, CDR1 is KGHSH and CDR2 is LQKENI. CDR3 length: 15 residues. CDR3 DNA, as far as it was read: TGTGCCAGCTCACCTCGGGGGGCTTACGGAAACACA. Translation gives CASSPRGAYGNT. The entire CDR3 reads CASSPRGAYGNTIYF.

This clone was counted at least ten times. The DNA ends 3 residues before the CDR3 does, and the rest of the CDR3 is filled in from the germline J gene. V usage is TRBV2 and J usage is TRBJ1-2; 7 nucleotides align to TRBD1. Trimming removed 6 bases from V and 4 bases from J; junction bases left unmatched: 11. Germline assignment: CDR1 SNHLY and CDR2 FYNNEI. CDR3 size: 15 residues. The covered CDR3 bases are TGTGCCAGCAGGGATACAGGGGCCCTTCTCTATGGC. It yields the protein CASRDTGALLYG. The whole CDR3 protein is CASRDTGALLYGYTF.

This clone was found many times. Coverage ceases 3 residues before the CDR3 finishes, and the germline J gene fills in the end. The V gene is TRBV5-1, the J gene TRBJ2-7; no reliable D call. Trimming removed 4 bases at V and 3 bases at J, with 26 bases between. CDR3 size: 18 residues. In germline, CDR1 is SGHRS, CDR2 YFSETQ. CDR3 DNA, as far as it was read: TGCGCCAGCAGCATCCAAGTAGTTAGATTATTTATTGTCTACGAG. Translating it yields CASSIQVVRLFIVYE. The full CDR3 reads CASSIQVVRLFIVYEQYF.

Remarks on this clone: The read finishes 3 residues shy of the CDR3 end, and the germline J gene is used to complete it. The genes are TRBV7-9 and TRBJ2-3; 8 nucleotides match TRBD1. With 5 bases clipped from V and 1 base from J, the junction kept 2 bases outside the gene matches. This CDR3 contains 14 residues. The germline V gene encodes CDR1 SEHNR and CDR2 FQNEAQ (reference sequence). CDR3 residues: CASSKGQGTDTQYF. The DNA read from the CDR3 is TGTGCCAGCAGCAAGGGACAGGGCACAGATACG.

This clone was seen at least ten times. The observed sequence ends 3 residues before the CDR3 terminus, with the missing tail filled in from the germline J gene. The gene calls are TRBV29-1 and TRBJ1-1; no reliable D call. Trimming cost V 2 bases and J 1 base, with 5 bases left between them. The CDR3 contains 12 residues. The V gene's germline CDR1 is SQVTM and CDR2 ANQGSEA. The CDR3 is CSVERGNTEAFF. The sequenced part of the CDR3 DNA is TGCAGCGTTGAACGAGGGAACACTGAA.

The sample holds a few counts of this clone. The read falls 3 residues short of the CDR3 end, and the missing part is taken from the germline J gene. This sequence joins TRBV20-1 and TRBJ1-1; perhaps TRBD1 as D (5 bases). The CDR3 loop spans 14 amino acids. Between the trimmed V and J ends, which lost 3 bases and 4 bases, there was a span of 15 bases. In germline, CDR1 is DFQATT, CDR2 SNEGSKA (reference sequence). CDR3 bases read: TGCAGTGCTAGGGGTCTTTGGGGGGGCACTGAA. It encodes CSARGLWGGTE. The CDR3 in its entirety is CSARGLWGGTEAFF.

This clone was observed many times. The read stops 3 residues short of the end of the CDR3; the missing end is completed from the germline J gene. This rearrangement joins TRBV19 to TRBJ2-7; 9 bases fit TRBD1. The V and J ends lost 3 bases and 1 base, in that order; junction bases with no gene match: 10. This CDR3 spans 17 amino acids. The germline gives CDR1 LNHDA, CDR2 SQIVND (reference sequence). The CDR3 sequence: CASSIGTGGAGSYEQYF. CDR3 DNA, as far as it was read: TGTGCCAGTAGTATCGGAACAGGGGGCGCTGGTTCCTACGAG.

This clone was picked up many times. The CDR3 end is not reached by the read, which stops 3 residues before it; the germline J gene fills it in. V is TRBV5-6 and J is TRBJ2-5; 8 bases map to TRBD2. Trimming at V came to 3 bases and at J to 3 bases, leaving 4 bases not matched to a gene. Germline V CDR1 and CDR2: SGHDT, YYEEEE. CDR3 length: 14 residues. CDR3 residues: CASSYSGSEETQYF. Partial CDR3 DNA: TGTGCCAGCAGCTACAGCGGGAGCGAAGAGACC.

This clone has a count of ten or more. The observed sequence ends 3 residues before the CDR3 terminus, with the missing tail filled in from the germline J gene. The chain employs TRBV7-9 and TRBJ1-2; D gene ambiguous. Germline-derived CDR1 and CDR2 are SEHNR and FQNEAQ (reference sequence). The CDR3 is made up of 13 amino acids. Trimming took off 5 bases at V and 2 bases at J, with 9 bases between the two ends. The CDR3 region is CASSPGSNYGYTF. The covered CDR3 bases are TGTGCCAGCAGCCCTGGCTCAAACTATGGC. The entire variable domain, with the rest obtained from reference TRBV7-9 and TRBJ1-2, is as follows: DTGVSQNPRHKITKRGQNVTFRCDPISEHNRLYWYRQTLGQGPEFLTYFQNEAQLEKSRLLSDRFSAERPKGSFSTLEIQRTEQGDSAMYLCASSPGSNYGYTFGSGTRLTVV.

Turning to this clone: The read gets to within 3 residues of the CDR3 end, and the germline J gene fills in the rest. The V gene is TRBV7-3, the J gene TRBJ2-2; D is possibly TRBD2 (6 bases). Deletions cut 1 base from V and 1 base from J, with 10 bases between. Germline loops: CDR1 SGHTA, CDR2 FQGTGA. The CDR3 is 16 amino acids. Incomplete CDR3 DNA: TGTGCCAGCAGCTTAAGGGGGGTCGGGAACACCGGGGAG. Residues: CASSLRGVGNTGE. The CDR3 in its entirety is CASSLRGVGNTGELFF.

At least ten counts were recorded for this clone. The CDR3 end falls 3 residues outside the read, so it is completed with the germline J gene. This chain joins TRBV29-1 and TRBJ1-2; D perhaps matches TRBD1 (5 bases). CDR1 SQVTM and CDR2 ANQGSEA come from the germline V gene. This CDR3 spans 13 amino acids. The part of the CDR3 DNA that was read is TGCAGCGTTCGAGAGCAGACGAGGACAGGC. It translates to CSVREQTRTG. The entire CDR3 sequence reads CSVREQTRTGYTF.

This clone was picked up many times. From the germline J gene comes the end of the CDR3, since the read stops 3 residues before it. The rearrangement uses TRBV5-1 and TRBJ2-5, with D perhaps TRBD1 (7 bases). Germline V gene sequence: CDR1 SGHRS, CDR2 YFSETQ. This CDR3 has 15 residues. V lost 7 bases and J lost 0, with 16 bases in between. The CDR3 bases that were read are TGCGCCAGCGACGTCGCAGGGGGGAACCAAGAGACC. Translated: CASDVAGGNQET. The whole CDR3 protein is CASDVAGGNQETQYF.

The sample holds many counts of this clone. The DNA ends 3 residues before the CDR3 does, and the rest of the CDR3 is filled in from the germline J gene. The rearrangement uses TRBV20-1 and TRBJ2-7; D is possibly TRBD1 (6 bases). V was clipped by 4 bases and J by 4 bases, with 11 bases between them. The germline V gene has CDR1 DFQATT and CDR2 SNEGSKA (reference sequence). This CDR3 is 12 amino acids long. CDR3 in amino acids: CSATTQGYEQYF. The CDR3 DNA, read in part, is TGCAGTGCTACAACACAGGGATACGAG.

This clone was found many times. The read ends 3 residues shy of where the CDR3 ends; the end is completed using the germline J gene. The rearrangement links TRBV20-1 to TRBJ2-5, with 9 positions matching TRBD1. CDR1 DFQATT and CDR2 SNEGSKA come from the germline V gene (reference sequence). There are 12 residues in the CDR3. V lost 3 bases and J lost 6; bases outside the gene matches: 2. CDR3 loop: CSARGTGKTQYF. The CDR3 DNA, read in part, is TGCAGTGCTAGGGGGACAGGGAAGACC.

In this sample, this clone turned up many times. Read sequence stops 3 residues before the CDR3 end, and the germline J gene provides the missing end. The gene calls are TRBV18 and TRBJ1-1; TRBD1 agrees at 8 bases. V trimming: 3 bases; J trimming: 6 bases; junction bases outside the gene matches: 6. Germline V lookup: CDR1 KGHSH, CDR2 LQKENI. This CDR3 has 14 residues. The CDR3 DNA, read in part, is TGTGCCAGCTCACCGAAGCAGGGGGCCTCTGAA. It translates to CASSPKQGASE. The full CDR3 protein is CASSPKQGASEAFF.

Many counts were recorded for this clone. With the read ending 3 residues before the CDR3 end, the germline J gene is used to fill in that end. The chain carries TRBV5-6 and TRBJ1-5, with D uncertain. The CDR3 contains 13 residues. V was shortened by 1 base and J by 5 bases, with 7 bases between the two germline ends. The V gene's germline CDR1 is SGHDT and CDR2 YYEEEE. CDR3 DNA (partial): TGTGCCAGCAGCTTGTCCTCAGATCAGCCC. Its translation: CASSLSSDQP. The whole CDR3 reads CASSLSSDQPQHF. Variable domain in full (rest from reference TRBV5-6 and TRBJ1-5): DAGVTQSPTHLIKTRGQQVTLRCSPKSGHDTVSWYQQALGQGPQFIFQYYEEEERQRGNFPDRFSGHQFPNYSSELNVNALLLGDSALYLCASSLSSDQPQHFGDGTRLSIL.

Only a few counts were recorded for this clone. The CDR3 sequence is CSAPEGFYGYTF. Partial CDR3 DNA: TGCAGTGCCCCTGAGGGGTTCTATGGC. The gene calls are TRBV20-1 and TRBJ1-2; possible D gene TRBD1, 5 bases. The CDR3 is cut off 3 residues early in the read; its end comes from the germline J gene. Looked up from germline, CDR1 is DFQATT and CDR2 is SNEGSKA (reference sequence). The CDR3 spans 12 residues. Trimming removed 6 bases at V and 4 bases at J, with 12 bases between.

As concerns this clone: The read gets to within 3 residues of the CDR3 end, and the germline J gene fills in the rest. The rearrangement joins TRBV19 to TRBJ2-5, with 8 bases matching TRBD2. J was trimmed by 4 bases and V by 0 bases; bases with no gene match: 4. CDR3 length: 15 residues. Germline V gives CDR1 LNHDA, CDR2 SQIVND (reference sequence). CDR3 sequence reads: CASSIDMREAETQYF. The CDR3 DNA, read in part, is TGTGCCAGTAGTATAGATATGCGGGAGGCAGAGACC.

This clone was detected only a few times. The read finishes 3 residues shy of the CDR3 end, and the germline J gene is used to complete it. This rearrangement joins TRBV6-4 to TRBJ2-5; weak D call: TRBD2 (6 bases). CDR3 length: 16 amino acids. CDR1 is MRHNA and CDR2 is SNTAGT in the germline V gene. Trimming took off 11 bases at V and 5 bases at J, with 27 bases between the two ends. The CDR3 DNA, read in part, is TGTGCCCCCAGCGGGTGGGGGGAGGAGGTTGCGGAGACC. The encoded protein is CAPSGWGEEVAET. The entire CDR3 protein is CAPSGWGEEVAETQYF.

There are a few counts of this clone. The missing CDR3 end, 3 residues past where the read stops, is filled in from the germline J gene. V and J are TRBV6-1 and TRBJ1-2; D gene uncertain. The V end lost 4 bases, the J end lost 4 bases, and 7 bases lay between the germline ends. CDR1 is MNHNS and CDR2 is SASEGT in the germline V gene. CDR3 size: 12 residues. The sequenced CDR3 bases are TGTGCCAGCAGTGCAGCAGGCTATGGC. Translated: CASSAAGYG. The CDR3 in full is CASSAAGYGYTF.

This clone was counted at least ten times. The sequence runs out 3 residues before the end of the CDR3; the remainder is reconstructed from the germline J gene. The chain employs TRBV4-2 and TRBJ2-3, with 7 positions matching TRBD1. The CDR3 spans 15 residues. CDR1 and CDR2 (germline): LGHNA, YNFKEQ. The V and J ends lost 3 bases and 3 bases, in that order; junction bases with no gene match: 6. The CDR3 spells CASSHRQGWTDTQYF. The covered CDR3 bases are TGTGCCAGCAGCCACCGACAGGGTTGGACAGATACG.

This clone occurred many times. The read finishes 3 residues shy of the CDR3 end, and the germline J gene is used to complete it. This sequence joins TRBV28 and TRBJ1-3; possibly TRBD1 for D (6 bases). The CDR3 is made up of 14 amino acids. Germline lookup yields CDR1 MDHEN and CDR2 SYDVKM. Trimming pared 5 bases from V and 6 bases from J, leaving 14 bases between. CDR3 bases read: TGTGCCAGCAGTGAGTCGCGGGGGCTAAACACC. Translation gives CASSESRGLNT. The whole CDR3 protein reads CASSESRGLNTIYF. Supplemented by reference TRBV28 and TRBJ1-3, the full variable domain reads DVKVTQSSRYLVKRTGEKVFLECVQDMDHENMFWYRQDPGLGLRLIYFSYDVKMKEKGDIPEGYSVSREKKERFSLILESASTNQTSMYLCASSESRGLNTIYFGEGSWLTVV.

This clone was observed many times. With the read ending 3 residues before the CDR3 end, the germline J gene is used to fill in that end. The chain links TRBV7-9 to TRBJ1-4; 7 positions match TRBD1. Germline V gene lookup returns CDR1 SEHNR and CDR2 FQNEAQ (reference sequence). CDR3 length: 15 amino acids. J lost 5 bases, V lost 5 bases, and 8 bases had no gene match. Incomplete CDR3 DNA: TGTGCCAGCAGCCCACAGGGGACCGAGAATGAAAAA. It is translated as CASSPQGTENEK. The whole CDR3 region reads CASSPQGTENEKLFF.

Comments on this clone: Sequencing ends 3 residues short of the CDR3 end; the germline J gene provides the rest. The rearrangement uses TRBV19 and TRBJ2-2; 14 bases map to TRBD2. The V segment lost 6 bases and the J segment 4 bases; nucleotides outside the gene matches: 10. The germline V gene has CDR1 LNHDA and CDR2 SQIVND (reference sequence). The CDR3 loop spans 18 amino acids. The CDR3 bases that were read are TGTGCCAGTAGCTTCGGACTAGCGGGAGGCTGGGGCACCGGGGAG. Its protein product is CASSFGLAGGWGTGE. The whole CDR3 sequence reads CASSFGLAGGWGTGELFF.

This clone was counted at least ten times. The sequenced fragment ends 3 residues before the CDR3 boundary, so the rest is inferred from the germline J gene. The V gene is TRBV19, the J gene TRBJ2-5, with 10 positions matching TRBD2. V dropped 4 bases and J dropped 4; count of bases not matched to a gene: 6. Germline V lookup: CDR1 LNHDA, CDR2 SQIVND (reference sequence). CDR3 length: 15 residues. CDR3 sequence: CASSTLAGVIETQYF. The DNA read from the CDR3 is TGTGCCAGTAGTACCCTAGCGGGAGTAATAGAGACC.

This clone was detected many times. Relative to the germline gene, one junction end is altered; a read error may explain this. The read is 3 residues too short to cover the CDR3 end, so that end is filled in from the germline J gene. The chain uses TRBV2 and TRBJ2-5; D is unresolved. This CDR3 contains 13 residues. Germline lookup yields CDR1 SNHLY and CDR2 FYNNEI. The CDR3 bases that were read are TGTGCCAGCAGTGAACTACAGCAAGGGACC. Translated, it gives CASSELQQGT. The whole CDR3 sequence reads CASSELQQGTQYF. Full variable domain (rest looked up from reference TRBV2 and TRBJ2-5): EPEVTQTPSHQVTQMGQEVILRCVPISNHLYFYWYRQILGQKVEFLVSFYNNEISEKSEIFDDQFSVERPDGSNFTLKIRSTKLEDSAMYFCASSELQQGTQYFGPGTRLLVL.

Remarks on this clone: The read ends 3 residues shy of where the CDR3 ends; the end is completed using the germline J gene. The chain combines TRBV7-9 with TRBJ1-2, with unresolved D. Looked up from germline, CDR1 is SEHNR and CDR2 is FQNEAQ (reference sequence). This CDR3 region has 13 residues. The DNA read from the CDR3 is TGTGCCAGCAGCTTAGGAGACTCCTACGAC. Its translation is CASSLGDSYD. The whole CDR3 sequence reads CASSLGDSYDYTF.

Ten or more counts support this clone. Sequencing ends 3 residues short of the CDR3 end; the germline J gene provides the rest. This chain joins TRBV7-2 and TRBJ1-6; D may be TRBD1 (6 bases). This CDR3 has 16 amino acids. Germline values: CDR1 SGHTA, CDR2 FQGNSA. Trimming removed 0 bases at V and 7 bases at J, with 13 bases between. The CDR3 region is CASSLAAGQPNSPLHF. The sequenced part of the CDR3 DNA is TGTGCCAGCAGCTTAGCAGCAGGACAGCCGAATTCACCC.